These T cell receptor beta chains were read from a single sample in a study of OX40 agonist ivuxolimab in advanced cancers. Sequencing used immunoSEQ multiplex PCR; TCRdb keeps in-frame clones, though not all of them. The repertoire consists of 65,000 to 80,000 clones, with about 86% occurring once and the leading ten covering 1.5% to 2%. Material: CD4+ or CD8+ T cells sorted from blood, obtained in a trial of the OX40 agonist ivuxolimab. The receptors were gathered from an adult with an advanced solid tumor such as melanoma, head and neck, liver or kidney cancer. Both conserved end residues are part of each CDR3. The D gene is left open where the match is weak. Clone size is stated in some rows and not others, as once, few, many or a class when expanded.

d_call	v_call	j_call	clone_size	cdr3_nt	cdr3_aa
TRBD1	TRBV29-1	TRBJ2-7	.	TGCAGCGTTAGGGGACAGGGCAGTACCTACGAGCAGTACTTC	CSVRGQGSTYEQYF
.	TRBV9	TRBJ2-7	few	TGTGCCAGCAGCGTAGGACTTGCGAACTACGAGCAGTACTTC	CASSVGLANYEQYF
TRBD2	TRBV18	TRBJ2-1	few	TGTGCCAGCTCACCTAGCGGGGGCCGTTCCTACAATGAGCAGTTCTTC	CASSPSGGRSYNEQFF
TRBD1	TRBV18	TRBJ1-1	.	TGTGCCAGCTCACCTGGGACAGGGAACACTGAAGCTTTCTTT	CASSPGTGNTEAFF
.	TRBV6-1	TRBJ1-1	.	TGTGCCAGCGCCCATGGTCGTGCTGAAGCTTTCTTT	CASAHGRAEAFF
.	TRBV15	TRBJ2-3	.	TGTGCCACCAGCAGAGACGAGGGAATTAGCACAGATACGCAGTATTTT	CATSRDEGISTDTQYF
.	TRBV11-2	TRBJ2-2	.	TGTGCCAGCAGCTCCCCCGTGTGGGGCAACACCGGGGAGCTGTTTTTT	CASSSPVWGNTGELFF
.	TRBV14	TRBJ2-1	.	TGTGCCAGCAGCCGCCTCTCAGCCGAAAACTACAATGAGCAGTTCTTC	CASSRLSAENYNEQFF
.	TRBV6-5	TRBJ2-5	.	TGTGCCAGCAGTCCCCTGGCGGGAGAGACCCAGTACTTC	CASSPLAGETQYF
TRBD2	TRBV7-6	TRBJ2-3	few	TGTGCCAGCAGCTTTAGCGGGTCTAGCACAGATACGCAGTATTTT	CASSFSGSSTDTQYF
TRBD1	TRBV7-3	TRBJ1-1	.	TGTGCCAGCAGCACGACAGGGGGTAACACTGAAGCTTTCTTT	CASSTTGGNTEAFF
TRBD1	TRBV2	TRBJ1-2	.	TGTGCCAGCCGCGGACAGGCCGCTAACTATGGCTACACCTTC	CASRGQAANYGYTF
TRBD1	TRBV29-1	TRBJ1-4	.	TGCAGCGTTGAGGACAGGGAGAGTGAAAAACTGTTTTTT	CSVEDRESEKLFF
.	TRBV12-2	TRBJ1-1	.	TGTGCAAGTCGCCGCCCTCCAAAGAACACTGAAGCTTTCTTT	CASRRPPKNTEAFF
TRBD2	TRBV4-2	TRBJ2-7	.	TGTGCCAGCAGCTTCAAGCGGGGGGACACCTACGAGCAGTACTTC	CASSFKRGDTYEQYF
.	TRBV7-3	TRBJ1-1	.	TGTGCCAGCAGCTTAAAGGGGGGCACTGAAGCTTTCTTT	CASSLKGGTEAFF
.	TRBV19	TRBJ1-6	.	TGTGCCAGTAGTGTAAGGGATTCACCCCTCCACTTT	CASSVRDSPLHF
.	TRBV19	TRBJ1-2	.	TGTGCCAGTAGTATCGGGGAAGGCTATGGCTACACCTTC	CASSIGEGYGYTF
.	TRBV5-6	TRBJ2-2	.	TGTGCCAGCACCATAGGAGGAAGAGTAGACACCGGGGAGCTGTTTTTT	CASTIGGRVDTGELFF
.	TRBV7-2	TRBJ2-5	.	TGTGCCACTGCCGGGGAGACCCAGTACTTC	CATAGETQYF
.	TRBV6-5	TRBJ2-7	.	TGTGCCAGCAGTTTCACAGGGTACTCCTACGAGCAGTACTTC	CASSFTGYSYEQYF
TRBD2	TRBV4-3	TRBJ2-1	.	TGCGCCAGCAGCCAAGTAAACGTACTAGCGGGAGGGAGGGGCTACAATGAGCAGTTCTTC	CASSQVNVLAGGRGYNEQFF
.	TRBV7-2	TRBJ2-2	.	TGTGCCAGCAGCTTCAGGGGAACCGGGGAGCTGTTTTTT	CASSFRGTGELFF
.	TRBV7-9	TRBJ2-2	.	TGTGCCAGCAGTCCTACAGGGTATGGCGGGGAGCTGTTTTTT	CASSPTGYGGELFF
.	TRBV6-5	TRBJ1-5	.	TGTGCCAGCAGACGGACAGAAAATCAGCCCCAGCATTTT	CASRRTENQPQHF
TRBD2	TRBV5-5	TRBJ2-7	.	TGTGCCAGCAGCACCGGACTAGCGGGAACCTACGAGCAGTACTTC	CASSTGLAGTYEQYF
TRBD2	TRBV6-6	TRBJ2-3	.	TGTGCCACTAGAGCGGGGGATAAGCAGTATTTT	CATRAGDKQYF
TRBD2	TRBV2	TRBJ2-7	.	TGTGCCAGCAGGGGGACTAGCGCGTCCTACGAGCAGTACTTC	CASRGTSASYEQYF
TRBD1	TRBV5-8	TRBJ1-2	.	TGTGCCAGCAGGAACAGGGGTGGCAACTATGGCTACACCTTC	CASRNRGGNYGYTF
TRBD2	TRBV9	TRBJ2-5	.	TGTGCCAGCAGCGTAGGCGGCGGGAGGGCCGGGGAGACCCAGTACTTC	CASSVGGGRAGETQYF
TRBD2	TRBV5-1	TRBJ2-5	.	TGCGCCAGCAGCTTGATAGCACTAGCGGGACAAGAGACCCAGTACTTC	CASSLIALAGQETQYF
.	TRBV30	TRBJ2-5	.	TGTGCCTGGAGTCTTCTGACTTTAGAGACCCAGTACTTC	CAWSLLTLETQYF
.	TRBV7-9	TRBJ1-6	.	TGTGCCAGCAGCTTAGAACAGTATAATTCACCCCTCCACTTT	CASSLEQYNSPLHF
.	TRBV5-6	TRBJ2-5	few	TGTGCCAGCAGCCGAGAAGAGACCCAGTACTTC	CASSREETQYF
.	TRBV5-8	TRBJ1-1	.	TGTGCCAGCAACTTAGGACAGATGAACACTGAAGCTTTCTTT	CASNLGQMNTEAFF
.	TRBV18	TRBJ1-1	.	TGTGCCAGCTCACCCCGGGGTAATAGGACTGAAGCTTTCTTT	CASSPRGNRTEAFF
TRBD1	TRBV28	TRBJ1-2	.	TGTGCCAGCAGTTTACAACAGGGGCCCTACACCTTC	CASSLQQGPYTF
TRBD1	TRBV28	TRBJ1-5	.	TGTGCCAGCAGTATCTTAGGACAGGGTGGCCAGCCCCAGCATTTT	CASSILGQGGQPQHF
.	TRBV4-1	TRBJ1-2	.	TGCGCCAGCAGCCAAGGGAGGTCGGGCGACGGGGGTGGCTACACCTTC	CASSQGRSGDGGGYTF
TRBD1	TRBV6-5	TRBJ1-2	.	TGTGCCAGCAGTTTACAGGGGGCGTTTGGCTACACCTTC	CASSLQGAFGYTF
.	TRBV7-9	TRBJ1-2	.	TGTGCCAGCAGCCCCAGGGCGGGCTATGGCTACACCTTC	CASSPRAGYGYTF
.	TRBV6-6	TRBJ2-7	.	TGTGCCAGCAGTTTCCCACAATACGAGCAGTACTTC	CASSFPQYEQYF
TRBD1	TRBV5-1	TRBJ1-4	.	TGCGCCAGCAGCTCGAACTCCGGGACAGTTGTTAATGAAAAACTGTTTTTT	CASSSNSGTVVNEKLFF
.	TRBV11-2	TRBJ1-1	.	TGTGCCAGCAGCTCAGGAATGAACACTGAAGCTTTCTTT	CASSSGMNTEAFF
.	TRBV19	TRBJ1-4	.	TGTGCCAGTACTCCGGATCACAGTAATGAAAAACTGTTTTTT	CASTPDHSNEKLFF
.	TRBV2	TRBJ1-1	.	TGTGCCACTCGGTCCCCGAACACTGAAGCTTTCTTT	CATRSPNTEAFF
.	TRBV18	TRBJ1-2	.	TGTGCCAGCTCACCACCCGCAGGAGCACCTGGCTACACCTTC	CASSPPAGAPGYTF
TRBD1	TRBV29-1	TRBJ1-1	.	TGCAGCGTGGACAGGGGGGAGGGAGCTTTCTTT	CSVDRGEGAFF
.	TRBV30	TRBJ2-7	.	TGTGCCTGGACCCAGGGCTACGAGCAGTACTTC	CAWTQGYEQYF
.	TRBV5-8	TRBJ1-4	.	TGTGCCAGCAGCTTGGGCTACGATCGGGGAGAAAAACTGTTTTTT	CASSLGYDRGEKLFF